The present T cell receptor beta chain was sequenced within a study of T cell repertoires in cytomegalovirus infection. MiXCR was run by TCRdb on the reads, yielding one entry per CDR3 protein. This table holds about 740,000 distinct CDR3 sequences, about 40% found once. Germline V gene data show CDR1 as LNHDA and CDR2 as SQIVND (reference sequence). With 5 bases removed from V and 5 bases from J, the gap between germline ends came to 9 bases. The CDR3 runs 13 residues. This clonotype occurred a few times. The rearrangement uses TRBV19 and TRBJ2-2; the D gene is possibly TRBD2 (5 bases). This receptor was obtained from a human donor in good health (CMV status not recorded). Some clones in this sample may be carry-over from other donors' samples. Source material: PBMCs. The CDR3 protein is CASSWEITGELFF. The CDR3 coding sequence is TGTGCCAGTAGTTGGGAGATAACCGGGGAGCTGTTTTTT.